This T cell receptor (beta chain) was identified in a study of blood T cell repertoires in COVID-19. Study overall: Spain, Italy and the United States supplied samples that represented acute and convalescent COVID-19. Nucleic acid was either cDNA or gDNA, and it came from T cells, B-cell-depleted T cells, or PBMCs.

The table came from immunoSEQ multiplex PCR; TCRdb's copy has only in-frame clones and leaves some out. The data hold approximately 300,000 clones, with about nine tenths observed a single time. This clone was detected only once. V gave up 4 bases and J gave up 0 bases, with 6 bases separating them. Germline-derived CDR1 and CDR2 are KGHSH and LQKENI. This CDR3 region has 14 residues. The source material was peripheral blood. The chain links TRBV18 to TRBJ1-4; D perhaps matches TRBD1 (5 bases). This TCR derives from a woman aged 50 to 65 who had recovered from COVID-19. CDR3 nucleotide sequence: TGTGCCAGCTCACAAGGGGCAACTAATGAAAAACTGTTTTTT. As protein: CASSQGATNEKLFF.